This note documents a single TCR beta chain sequence. Its antigen is not known. Only CD45RO-negative cells positively selected for CCR7 counted as naive CD8 cells, so terminally differentiated effector memory CD45RA+ cells were excluded. Splitting of each subset's genomic DNA was done evenly across several immunoSEQ plates. Sequenced by immunoSEQ multiplex PCR; TCRdb stores in-frame clones only, minus some. The sample comprises 1.5 million to 2.5 million clones, about 95% of which are singletons, and 1% to 1.5% rests with the top ten. This specimen belongs to a study of shared clonotypes between healthy human individuals. Germline CDR1 is SGHDT and CDR2 is YYEEEE. The CDR3 has 15 residues. The V end was cut by 3 bases, the J end by 9 bases, with 21 bases between. Points from the study as a whole: Naive subsets generally had larger estimated richness than memory subsets. Sharing across a few donors was seen in 4% to 6.5% of naive CD4 clonotypes. Limitation of the genetic and exposure-history diversity represented came from the few donors.

This sequence was found in a man aged 18 to 29 in good health. Material: naive CD8+ T cells sorted from blood. The chain uses TRBV5-6 and TRBJ2-5, with D possibly TRBD2 on 6 matching bases. CDR3: CASSYERSPGEAQYF. CDR3 in DNA: TGTGCCAGCAGCTACGAGCGGAGCCCGGGGGAGGCCCAGTACTTC.